This TCR beta chain was sequenced for a study of T cell responses to AZD1222 COVID-19 vaccine. The study, taken as a whole, reports: Among those given AZD1222, only five or six were seropositive at baseline. A mostly white British donor set with more females was recruited, and clonal diversity was possibly underestimated. A rise in Spike-specific TCR breadth and depth followed two AZD1222 doses. Close to half of all spike-specific TCRs reportedly target regions of the variants that are unmutated.

Generated by immunoSEQ multiplex PCR, the TCRdb table keeps only in-frame clones and is missing some. The sample includes more than 140,000 clones, more than 70% of them seen just once. With respect to this clone: The antigen is undetermined.

The sequenced sample was peripheral blood, obtained on day 0 of AZD1222 vaccination. The sequence derives from an adult in good health.

In nucleotides, the CDR3 is TGTGCCAGCAGTTTTACCCAGGGGTCCTACAATGAGCAGTTCTTC. It encodes CASSFTQGSYNEQFF. The genes are TRBV27 and TRBJ2-1; possible D gene TRBD1, 6 bases. CDR1 and CDR2 from the germline V gene are MNHEY and SMNVEV (reference sequence). The V end lost 3 bases, the J end lost 1 base, and 10 bases lay between the germline ends. This CDR3 comprises 15 residues.